The rows below give T cell receptor beta chains drawn from one sample of a study of identical twins. From the 5' RACE reads, TCRdb called clonotypes with MiXCR, one entry per CDR3 protein. Of around 1.7 million distinct CDR3 sequences in the sample, about 30% were seen once. Sequencing was performed on cord blood. All receptors derive from a newborn girl in good health. Both conserved end residues are part of each CDR3. A D gene is named only where the DNA matches it firmly. Size is omitted from some rows. Given values are once, few, many or a class for expanded clones.

>few|TRBV5-1|TRBJ2-1|-
TGCGCCAGCAGCTTCACCCGGGACTACAATGAGCAGTTCTTC
CASSFTRDYNEQFF
>-|TRBV29-1|TRBJ1-1|-
TGCAGCGTGGGCAAGGACACTGAAGCTTTCTTT
CSVGKDTEAFF
>-|TRBV20-1|TRBJ2-4|TRBD2
TGCAGTGCTAGAGATCTTCTAGCGGGAGTTAACATTCAGTACTTC
CSARDLLAGVNIQYF
>few|TRBV3-1|TRBJ2-7|TRBD1
TGTGCCAGCAGCCCGAAACCCCAGACAGGGACCTACGAGCAGTACTTC
CASSPKPQTGTYEQYF
>few|TRBV6-6|TRBJ1-2|-
TGTGCCAGCAGTACTGGACAGATCTTTAACTATGGCTACACCTTC
CASSTGQIFNYGYTF
>many|TRBV28|TRBJ2-4|TRBD2
TGTGCCAGCAGTAAATTACTAGCGGTGGCCAAAAACATTCAGTACTTC
CASSKLLAVAKNIQYF
>-|TRBV7-9|TRBJ1-1|-
TGTGCCAGCAGCTTCGATTCAGGGATCGCTGAAGCTTTCTTT
CASSFDSGIAEAFF
>few|TRBV5-6|TRBJ2-1|TRBD2
TGTGCCAGCAGCTTGGATGGGACTAGCGGGAGGTTTATCTATGAGCAGTTCTTC
CASSLDGTSGRFIYEQFF
>few|TRBV20-1|TRBJ2-3|-
TGCAGTGCGGGGAAAAGAGGGAACACAGATACGCAGTATTTT
CSAGKRGNTDTQYF
>few|TRBV29-1|TRBJ2-3|TRBD2
TGCAGCGTTGAACCCCTGACTAGCGGGGGCGCAGATACGCAGTATTTT
CSVEPLTSGGADTQYF
>-|TRBV6-4|TRBJ2-3|-
TGTGCCAGCAGTGAAGGTGTATCTAAGGGCACAGATACGCAGTATTTT
CASSEGVSKGTDTQYF
>many|TRBV12-3/TRBV12-4|TRBJ2-5|TRBD2
TGTGCCAGCAGTTTTCGGCTAGCGGAAGAGACCCAGTACTTC
CASSFRLAEETQYF
>-|TRBV20-1|TRBJ2-7|TRBD2
TGCAGTGCTACTCCTAGGACAGGTCGGTTTACTAGCGGGAGTAGGCCCTACGAGCAGTACTTC
CSATPRTGRFTSGSRPYEQYF
>once|TRBV10-3|TRBJ2-5|-
TGTGCCGTCAGTCCACGGCCCCCCGAATTTGATGAGCAGTACTTC
CAVSPRPPEFDEQYF
>-|TRBV6-1|TRBJ1-1|TRBD1
TGTGCCAGCAGTCCCCGGACAGGGCGGGCTTTCTTT
CASSPRTGRAFF
>few|TRBV4-2|TRBJ2-7|-
TGTGCCAGCAGCCGCACAAGGGGCGGGTTCTACGAGCAGTACTTC
CASSRTRGGFYEQYF
>-|TRBV27|TRBJ1-2|-
TGTGCCAGCGCTTACAGTTCGAACTATGGCTACACCTTC
CASAYSSNYGYTF
>-|TRBV5-6|TRBJ2-3|-
TGTGCCAGCAGCTTAGTCGGGGGGCCATTCACAGATACGCAGTATTTT
CASSLVGGPFTDTQYF
>few|TRBV20-1|TRBJ2-7|TRBD1
TGCAGTGCTAGGGTCACAGGGGAGAGGGACCTATCCTACGAGCAGTACTTC
CSARVTGERDLSYEQYF
>-|TRBV9|TRBJ1-6|TRBD1
TGTGCCAGCAGCGCCCATGGACAGGTTAATTCACCCCCCCACTTT
CASSAHGQVNSPPHF
>-|TRBV20-1|TRBJ2-1|-
TGCAGTGCTAGGGCACCGGGATCAAGATTTGGGCAGTTCTTC
CSARAPGSRFGQFF
>many|TRBV6-5|TRBJ2-3|-
TGTGCCAGCAGTTACTCGGGCGGTACTAGCACAGATACGCAGTATTTT
CASSYSGGTSTDTQYF
>few|TRBV7-9|TRBJ2-3|TRBD2
TGTGCCAGCAGCTACTCCCTGTTAGCGGGAGAGGGGACAGATACGCAGTATTTT
CASSYSLLAGEGTDTQYF
>-|TRBV5-1|TRBJ2-7|TRBD1
TGCGCCAGCGGCCGCTATGACAGGGTAGATGAGCAGTACTTC
CASGRYDRVDEQYF
>-|TRBV20-1|TRBJ2-7|-
TGCAGTGCTGGCCGACCGTCCAACTACGAGCAGTACTTC
CSAGRPSNYEQYF
>-|TRBV12-3/TRBV12-4|TRBJ2-7|TRBD2
TGTGCCAGCAGTTTAAACGTCGGGCGGGAGGGACACTACGAGCAGTACTTC
CASSLNVGREGHYEQYF
>few|TRBV7-2|TRBJ2-1|-
TGTGCCAGCAGCGCCCAAACTAGTGCTTCCTACAATGAGCAGTTCTTC
CASSAQTSASYNEQFF
>-|TRBV10-3|TRBJ1-1|-
TGTGCCATCAAGAGCACAGCGAACACTGAAGCTTTCTTT
CAIKSTANTEAFF
>-|TRBV20-1|TRBJ2-1|TRBD2
TGCAGTGCTAGTACGGCTAGCGGGAACAATGAGCAGTTCTTC
CSASTASGNNEQFF
>-|TRBV11-2|TRBJ2-1|-
TGTGCCAGCAGCTTAACAGGAGGGCAGGGGACCTACAATGAGCAGTTCTTC
CASSLTGGQGTYNEQFF
>-|TRBV7-2|TRBJ1-4|TRBD1
TGTGCCAGCAGCCAAACGACAGGGAAACTGTTTTTT
CASSQTTGKLFF
>many|TRBV12-5|TRBJ2-5|-
TGTGCTAGTGGTTTGACTAGCATGGAGACCCAGTACTTC
CASGLTSMETQYF
>-|TRBV7-9|TRBJ2-1|TRBD2
TGTGCCAGCAGCTTAGGACTAGCGGGTATACCCACTACTTACAATGAGCAGTTCTTC
CASSLGLAGIPTTYNEQFF
>-|TRBV6-1|TRBJ1-1|TRBD1
TGTGCCAGCAGTGAAGCTAGGGGGCTCACTGAAGCTTTCTTT
CASSEARGLTEAFF
>few|TRBV4-2|TRBJ1-1|-
TGTGCCAGCAGCCAAGGGAAGGCTGAAGCTTTCTTT
CASSQGKAEAFF
>many|TRBV29-1|TRBJ2-3|TRBD2
TGCAGCGTTATGGCGGGGGGCACAGATACGCAGTATTTT
CSVMAGGTDTQYF
>-|TRBV28|TRBJ2-4|-
TGTGCCAGCAGTTTGAGGAGGGTAGCCAAAAACATTCAGTACTTC
CASSLRRVAKNIQYF
>few|TRBV5-6|TRBJ2-7|-
TGTGCCAGCAGCTTTCGCCTCGGGGAAACTCACTACGAGCAGTACTTC
CASSFRLGETHYEQYF
>-|TRBV5-6|TRBJ2-5|TRBD2
TGTGCCAGCAGCTTAGGACTAGCGGGAAGGTGGGAGCAGTACTTC
CASSLGLAGRWEQYF
>many|TRBV12-3/TRBV12-4|TRBJ2-7|-
TGTGCCAGCACCGACTTGTACGAGCAGTACTTC
CASTDLYEQYF
>-|TRBV25-1|TRBJ1-1|-
TGTGCCAGCAGTGAATACGGGCAGGGAATGAACACTGAAGCTTTCTTT
CASSEYGQGMNTEAFF
>few|TRBV5-1|TRBJ2-7|TRBD1
TGCGCCAGCACCCACCTCCGGGACAGCCTTTACGAGCAGTACTTC
CASTHLRDSLYEQYF
>few|TRBV5-1|TRBJ2-1|TRBD2
TGCGCCAGCGATCCGGGAGGTGGGGAGCAGTTCTTC
CASDPGGGEQFF